Below are 10 T cell receptor beta chains sequenced from a single sample in a study of OX40 agonist ivuxolimab in advanced cancers. Assay: immunoSEQ multiplex PCR; the TCRdb copy retains only in-frame clones and omits some. The data contain about 49,000 clones, 60% to 80% of them singletons. Source: CD4+ or CD8+ T cells sorted from blood, taken in a trial of the OX40 agonist ivuxolimab. The receptors come from an adult with an advanced solid tumor such as melanoma, head and neck, liver or kidney cancer.

There are a few counts of this clone. The rearrangement uses TRBV11-3 and TRBJ2-2; D is perhaps TRBD1 (5 bases). Germline V gene lookup returns CDR1 SGHNT and CDR2 YENEEA. The CDR3 spans 20 residues. V was shortened by 4 bases and J by 2 bases, with 26 bases between the two germline ends. CDR3 DNA: TGTGCCAGCAGCTCCGTTTATTGGGGCTCCCCGCCCTTTAACACCGGGGAGCTGTTTTTT. This encodes CASSSVYWGSPPFNTGELFF.

The chain carries TRBV7-9 and TRBJ2-2; perhaps TRBD2 as D (6 bases). V lost 3 bases and J lost 0, with 11 bases in between. The CDR3 is 16 amino acids. Germline CDR1 reads SEHNR; CDR2 reads FQNEAQ (reference sequence). The CDR3 coding sequence is TGTGCCAGCAGCTTTGGGACTGCCGCGAACACCGGGGAGCTGTTTTTT. This codes for CASSFGTAANTGELFF.

This chain connects TRBV30 to TRBJ2-2; 8 bases fit TRBD1. This CDR3 is 14 amino acids long. J gave up 4 bases and V 7 bases, and 8 bases lay outside the gene matches. CDR1 is GTSNPN, CDR2 SVGIG, per germline (reference sequence). The CDR3 DNA is TGTGCCTCGAGGACAGGGTTTGGCACCGGGGAGCTGTTTTTT. Translating gives CASRTGFGTGELFF. Full variable domain (rest looked up from reference TRBV30 and TRBJ2-2): SQTIHQWPATLVQPVGSPLSLECTVEGTSNPNLYWYRQAAGRGLQLLFYSVGIGQISSEVPQNLSASRPQDRQFILSSKKLLLSDSGFYLCASRTGFGTGELFFGEGSRLTVL.

V usage is TRBV20-1 and J usage is TRBJ1-1, with no clear D. The V and J ends lost 1 base and 11 bases respectively, with 11 bases between them. This CDR3 has 11 amino acids. Per germline, CDR1 DFQATT and CDR2 SNEGSKA (reference sequence). CDR3 amino acids: CSARGPLGAFF. In DNA, the CDR3 is TGCAGTGCTAGAGGTCCCCTCGGGGCTTTCTTT.

This clone has only one observation. The chain couples TRBV5-1 to TRBJ2-7; weak D call: TRBD1 (6 bases). The CDR3 totals 15 residues. The ends were cut back, 0 bases at V and 1 base at J, with 11 bases in the middle. The V gene's germline CDR1 is SGHRS and CDR2 YFSETQ. The CDR3 DNA reads as TGCGCCAGCAGCTTGGGGACAGCCCAGTCCTACGAGCAGTACTTC. This gives the protein CASSLGTAQSYEQYF.

This chain links TRBV5-1 with TRBJ2-5; no reliable D call. The last part of the DNA fits TRBJ2-7 better; the J call may be wrong. The CDR3 covers 13 residues. The germline V gene encodes CDR1 SGHRS and CDR2 YFSETQ. The CDR3 is CASSLTESYEQYF. The CDR3 region has the DNA TGCGCCAGCAGCTTGACGGAAAGCTACGAGCAGTACTTC.

This clone was seen a single time. The rearrangement links TRBV5-6 to TRBJ2-3; 13 bases align to TRBD2. Germline assignment: CDR1 SGHDT and CDR2 YYEEEE. J lost 3 bases, V lost 4 bases, and 11 bases had no gene match. CDR3 size: 18 residues. The CDR3: CASSKTRTSGSSTDTQYF. In nucleotides, the CDR3 is TGTGCCAGCAGCAAAACCCGGACTAGCGGGAGTTCAACAGATACGCAGTATTTT.

The V call is TRBV27, the J call TRBJ2-7; D not certain. V lost 6 bases and J lost 3, with 6 bases in between. This CDR3 region has 11 residues. Looked up from germline, CDR1 is MNHEY and CDR2 is SMNVEV (reference sequence). The CDR3 loop reads CASRSYYEQYF. In DNA, the CDR3 is TGTGCCAGCAGGAGCTACTACGAGCAGTACTTC.

The chain employs TRBV10-1 and TRBJ2-5; 7 bases agree with TRBD2. The J call is uncertain, as TRBJ2-7 better fits the DNA end. CDR1 WNHNN and CDR2 SYGVQD come from the germline V gene (reference sequence). This CDR3 contains 14 residues. CDR3 bases: TGCGCCAGCAGCGAACACAAGCGGGGCTACGAGCAGTACTTC. Translating gives CASSEHKRGYEQYF.

V usage is TRBV5-1 and J usage is TRBJ2-7, with 12 bases matching TRBD1. V lost 4 bases and J lost 5; bases outside the gene matches: 4. CDR1 and CDR2 (germline): SGHRS, YFSETQ. CDR3 length: 14 residues. The CDR3 DNA is TGCGCCAGCAGCGGGGGGACAGGGGGCCACGAGCAGTACTTC. Encoded protein: CASSGGTGGHEQYF.